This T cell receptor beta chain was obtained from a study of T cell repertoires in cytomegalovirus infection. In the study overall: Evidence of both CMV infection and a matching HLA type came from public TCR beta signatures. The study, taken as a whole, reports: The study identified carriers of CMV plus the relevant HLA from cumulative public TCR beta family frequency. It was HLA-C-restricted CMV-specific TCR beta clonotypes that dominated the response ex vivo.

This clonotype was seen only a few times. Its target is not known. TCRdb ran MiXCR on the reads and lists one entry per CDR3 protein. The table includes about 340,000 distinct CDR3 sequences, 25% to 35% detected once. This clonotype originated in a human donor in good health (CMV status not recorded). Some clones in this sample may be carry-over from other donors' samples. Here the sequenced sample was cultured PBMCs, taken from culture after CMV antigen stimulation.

The CDR3 DNA sequence: TGTGCCAGCAGCTTTGGTAGCAACAGAAATCAGCCCCAGCATTTT. Translating it yields CASSFGSNRNQPQHF. This chain connects TRBV7-3 to TRBJ1-5, with D uncertain. This CDR3 has 15 residues. Per germline, CDR1 SGHTA and CDR2 FQGTGA. V lost 3 bases and J lost 4, with 13 bases in between. Filled out from reference TRBV7-3 and TRBJ1-5, the complete variable domain reads GAGVSQTPSNKVTEKGKYVELRCDPISGHTALYWYRQSLGQGPEFLIYFQGTGAADDSGLPNDRFFAVRPEGSVSTLKIQRTERGDSAVYLCASSFGSNRNQPQHFGDGTRLSIL.